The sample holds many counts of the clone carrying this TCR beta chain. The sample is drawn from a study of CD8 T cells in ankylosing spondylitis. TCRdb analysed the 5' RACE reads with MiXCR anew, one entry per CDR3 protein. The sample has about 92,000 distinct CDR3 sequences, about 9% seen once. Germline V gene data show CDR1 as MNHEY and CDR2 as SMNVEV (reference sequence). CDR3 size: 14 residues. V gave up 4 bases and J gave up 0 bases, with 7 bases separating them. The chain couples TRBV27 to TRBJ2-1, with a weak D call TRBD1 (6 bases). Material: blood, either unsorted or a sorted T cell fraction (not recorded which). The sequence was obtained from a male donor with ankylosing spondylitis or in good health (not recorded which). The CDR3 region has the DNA TGTGCCAGCAGTTCGGACAGCTCCTACAATGAGCAGTTCTTC. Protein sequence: CASSSDSSYNEQFF.